The sequence of this T cell receptor beta chain was determined in a study of T cell repertoires in cytomegalovirus infection. Study overall: Public TCR beta signature analysis indicated the presence of both CMV infection and matching HLA type. Points from the study as a whole: Identification of carriers of CMV plus the relevant HLA was performed using cumulative public TCR beta family frequency. Clonotype analysis showed dominance of the ex vivo response by HLA-C-restricted CMV-specific TCR beta clonotypes.

This clonotype was counted at least ten times. Its target is not known. Germline loops: CDR1 SGHVS, CDR2 FQNEAQ. CDR3 length: 15 residues. Trimming pared 0 bases from V and 1 base from J, leaving 10 bases between. TCRdb re-called the reads through MiXCR, storing one row per CDR3 protein. Of some 100,000 distinct CDR3 sequences listed, under 25% are singletons. This chain links TRBV7-8 with TRBJ2-7, with a tentative D call TRBD2 (6 bases). Sequencing used CD8+ T cells from PBMCs. This clonotype was obtained from a human donor in good health (CMV status not recorded). Some clones in this sample may be carry-over from other donors' samples. This CDR3 reads CASSLAAGFSYEQYF. CDR3 bases: TGTGCCAGCAGCTTAGCAGCGGGTTTTTCCTACGAGCAGTACTTC.